This TCR beta chain was recorded in a study of blood T cell repertoires in COVID-19. On the study more broadly: Samples taken during acute and convalescent COVID-19 were collected in the United States, Italy and Spain.

The CDR3 is 12 amino acids. With 3 bases removed from V and 10 bases from J, the gap between germline ends came to 10 bases. Germline loops: CDR1 LGHDT, CDR2 YNNKEL (reference sequence). Using immunoSEQ multiplex PCR, the repertoire was profiled, and TCRdb retains in-frame clones only, with some absent. The sample holds fewer than 500,000 clones, 70% to 90% seen once. Everyone who took part was roughly 18 to 89 years old, and they came from roughly 25 US areas. Participant-reported clinical history was the basis for cohort assignment. Sequencing was carried out using PBMCs or T cells enriched from blood (not recorded which). The chain links TRBV3-1 (or the pseudogene TRBV3-2) to TRBJ2-1; perhaps TRBD1 as D (6 bases). This clonotype originated in a woman aged 18-29 years with acute COVID-19. The CDR3 region has the DNA TGTGCCAGCAGCCACCAGGGGTACGAGCAGTTCTTC. Its translation: CASSHQGYEQFF.